The entry below describes one T cell receptor (beta chain). The study ran the assay at deep level. Data came from immunoSEQ multiplex PCR; TCRdb stores just in-frame clones and leaves some out. The sample lists over a million clones; about 80% were seen once. The CDR3 sequence is 14 residues long. CDR1 and CDR2 (germline): SGHRS, YFSETQ. The trim removed 4 bases at V and 5 bases at J, leaving 6 bases unmatched. This record comes from a study of shared clonotypes between healthy human individuals. V is TRBV5-1 and J is TRBJ2-5; 9 bases fit TRBD1. The clonotype comes from a man between 18 and 35 years old in good health. Some clones in this sample may be carry-over from other donors' samples. Source material: memory CD4+ T cells from PBMCs. Subset of the sample: CD45RA-negative fraction. Here the CDR3 reads CASSQQGAWETQYF. CDR3 DNA: TGCGCCAGCAGCCAACAGGGGGCGTGGGAGACCCAGTACTTC.